Each of the 2 T cell receptor beta chains below was sequenced from the same sample in a study of CD8 T cells in Susac syndrome. With random hexamers, reverse transcription was performed on roughly 0.45 to 1 ug of RNA. TCRdb fed the immunoSEQ multiplex PCR reads into MiXCR, producing one record per CDR3 protein. This table has around 230,000 distinct CDR3 sequences, around 96% appearing once. The material sequenced was CD4+ T cells from PBMCs. The receptors come from a human donor with multiple sclerosis.

The chain carries TRBV19 and TRBJ1-2; possible D gene TRBD1, 6 bases. The V end lost 3 bases, the J end lost 4 bases, and 9 bases lay between the germline ends. The CDR3 has 13 residues. CDR1 LNHDA and CDR2 SQIVND come from the germline V gene (reference sequence). The CDR3 protein is CASSMQGIYGYTF. CDR3 sequence (DNA): TGTGCCAGTAGTATGCAGGGGATCTATGGCTACACCTTC.

The chain combines TRBV29-1 with TRBJ1-3; D is uncertain. This CDR3 region has 13 residues. CDR1 and CDR2 from the germline V gene are SQVTM and ANQGSEA. The germline V and J ends were trimmed by 5 bases and 3 bases, with 11 bases remaining between them. The CDR3 DNA reads as TGCAGCGTTTGTTACAGAGGTGGAAACACCATATATTTT. This sequence encodes CSVCYRGGNTIYF.